This T cell receptor (beta chain) appears in the sequencing data of a study of T cell repertoires in cytomegalovirus infection. Study summary: CMV epitopes, recently identified HLA-C-restricted and well-studied HLA-B-restricted, were used. Carrying CMV and the relevant HLA type showed in public TCR beta signatures.

This clonotype appeared many times. What it recognizes is unknown. TCRdb passed the reads through MiXCR, listing each CDR3 protein once. The table lists about 500,000 distinct CDR3 sequences, about 33% of them singletons. Germline V gene lookup returns CDR1 MNHEY and CDR2 SMNVEV (reference sequence). Trimming pared 4 bases from V and 10 bases from J, leaving 22 bases between. This CDR3 is built from 15 residues. General study points: The cumulative frequency of public TCR beta families distinguished individuals who carried CMV together with the relevant HLA. CMV-specific TCR beta clonotypes restricted by HLA-C were the ones dominating the ex vivo response.

The TCR sequence derives from a human donor in good health (CMV status not recorded). Some clones in this sample may be carry-over from other donors' samples. The material was cultured PBMCs, obtained from culture after CMV antigen stimulation. The chain joins TRBV27 to TRBJ2-5; a weak D match, TRBD2 (6 bases). Here the CDR3 DNA reads TGTGCCAGCAGTTCTACCGGGACTCTAGGAGAAATCCAGTACTTC. Its protein is CASSSTGTLGEIQYF.